This TCR beta chain was identified during a study of Graves' ophthalmopathy and Graves' hyperthyroidism. Whole-study results and caveats: It was with roughly 71% sensitivity and just under 75% specificity that the model predicted ophthalmopathy progression.

In this sample, this clonotype turned up many times. Its antigen remains unidentified. TCR beta CDR3 regions were amplified from RNA transcripts. The first round was an RT-PCR with HTBI primers, and the second round was a multiplex PCR. TCRdb fed the multiplex PCR reads into MiXCR, producing one record per CDR3 protein. The profile shows about 400,000 distinct CDR3 sequences, about 21% of them singletons. Sequenced input: peripheral blood. The receptor was derived from a woman under 30 with stable Graves' hyperthyroidism.

CDR3 loop: CASSLWTGASYEQYF. DNA for the CDR3: TGTGCCAGCAGCCTTTGGACAGGGGCCTCCTACGAGCAGTACTTC. The chain combines TRBV16 with TRBJ2-7; 9 nucleotides match TRBD1. V was pared by 4 bases and J by 0 bases, with 4 bases of the junction left unmatched. CDR1 and CDR2 (germline): KGHSY, FQNENV. The CDR3 loop spans 15 amino acids. The full variable domain, completed using reference TRBV16 and TRBJ2-7, is GEEVAQTPKHLVRGEGQKAKLYCAPIKGHSYVFWYQQVLKNEFKFLISFQNENVFDETGMPKERFSAKCLPNSPCSLEIQATKLEDSAVYFCASSLWTGASYEQYFGPGTRLTVT.